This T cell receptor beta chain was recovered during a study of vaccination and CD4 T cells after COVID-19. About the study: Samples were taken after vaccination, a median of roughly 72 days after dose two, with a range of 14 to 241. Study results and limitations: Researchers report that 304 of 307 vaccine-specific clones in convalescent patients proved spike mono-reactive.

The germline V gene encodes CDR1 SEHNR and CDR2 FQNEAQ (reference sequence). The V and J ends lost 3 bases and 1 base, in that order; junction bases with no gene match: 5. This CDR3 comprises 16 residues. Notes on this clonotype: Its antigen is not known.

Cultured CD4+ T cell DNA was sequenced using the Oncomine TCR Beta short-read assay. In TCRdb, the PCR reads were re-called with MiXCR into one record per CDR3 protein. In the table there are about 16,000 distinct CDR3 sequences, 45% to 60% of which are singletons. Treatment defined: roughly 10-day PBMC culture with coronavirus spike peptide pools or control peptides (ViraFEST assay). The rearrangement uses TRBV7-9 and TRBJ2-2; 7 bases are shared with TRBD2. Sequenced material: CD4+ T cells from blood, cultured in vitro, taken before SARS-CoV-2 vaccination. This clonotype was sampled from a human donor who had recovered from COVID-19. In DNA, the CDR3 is TGTGCCAGCAGCTTCGGCGCGGGGGTGAACACCGGGGAGCTGTTTTTT. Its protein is CASSFGAGVNTGELFF. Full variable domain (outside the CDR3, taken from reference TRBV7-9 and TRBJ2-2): DTGVSQNPRHKITKRGQNVTFRCDPISEHNRLYWYRQTLGQGPEFLTYFQNEAQLEKSRLLSDRFSAERPKGSFSTLEIQRTEQGDSAMYLCASSFGAGVNTGELFFGEGSRLTVL.